The source of this T cell receptor beta chain is a study of blood T cell repertoires in COVID-19. This clone was seen just once. Original handling: The assay estimated nucleated cells by amplifying reference gene primers. Method: immunoSEQ multiplex PCR; TCRdb's copy keeps in-frame clones and lacks some. V, J and clone size derive from that table, while D and trimming were established from the DNA sequence. The sample holds about 200,000 clones, around 85% seen once. Trimming took 6 bases from V and 5 from J, leaving 10 bases between them. This CDR3 contains 12 residues. The germline gives CDR1 LGHDT, CDR2 YNNKEL (reference sequence).

The sample taken for sequencing was peripheral blood. The receptor's source is a human donor in a cohort sampled during active COVID-19. The chain has TRBV3-1 (or the pseudogene TRBV3-2) and TRBJ1-1; no clear D. CDR3 protein: CASSQTETEAFF. CDR3 DNA sequence: TGTGCCAGCAGTCAGACTGAGACTGAAGCTTTCTTT.